This T cell receptor (beta chain) was recovered during a study of Ad26.COV2.S vaccination and SARS-CoV-2 variants. Whole-study context: Intramuscular Ad26.COV2.S at 5x10^10 or 1x10^11 viral particles.

Deletions cut 7 bases from V and 8 bases from J, with 22 bases between. Germline CDR1 and CDR2: SGHRS and YFSETQ. The CDR3 runs to 15 residues. As for this clone: The antigen remains unidentified.

The treatment here: around 19 received Ad26.COV2.S at low or high dose, single or two shots; about 5 received placebo; per-sample allocation not given. Repertoires come from day 63 after the first vaccine or placebo injection. An adult donor aged 18-55 years was enrolled in Boston. Points from the study as a whole: Vaccine and placebo recipients had comparable breadth of non-spike TCRs. Higher spike-specific TCR breadth was found in vaccine recipients than in placebo recipients.

TCRdb's copy holds only in-frame clones and misses some; the assay was immunoSEQ multiplex PCR. In the table there are 440,000 or so clones, less than 95% of which are singletons. The sequence was collected from a person between 18 and 65 years old who received the Ad26.COV2.S COVID-19 vaccine or a placebo. The specimen was peripheral blood, collected in a trial of Ad26.COV2.S vaccine versus placebo. The chain employs TRBV5-1 and TRBJ2-1; either TRBD1 or TRBD2 may fit D (5 bases each). The CDR3 DNA is TGCGCCAGCGGGACCGCGGGTACTGGGATTGATGAGCAGTTCTTC. It translates to CASGTAGTGIDEQFF. Looking up the rest from reference TRBV5-1 and TRBJ2-1 gives the full variable domain: KAGVTQTPRYLIKTRGQQVTLSCSPISGHRSVSWYQQTPGQGLQFLFEYFSETQRNKGNFPGRFSGRQFSNSRSEMNVSTLELGDSALYLCASGTAGTGIDEQFFGPGTRLTVL.